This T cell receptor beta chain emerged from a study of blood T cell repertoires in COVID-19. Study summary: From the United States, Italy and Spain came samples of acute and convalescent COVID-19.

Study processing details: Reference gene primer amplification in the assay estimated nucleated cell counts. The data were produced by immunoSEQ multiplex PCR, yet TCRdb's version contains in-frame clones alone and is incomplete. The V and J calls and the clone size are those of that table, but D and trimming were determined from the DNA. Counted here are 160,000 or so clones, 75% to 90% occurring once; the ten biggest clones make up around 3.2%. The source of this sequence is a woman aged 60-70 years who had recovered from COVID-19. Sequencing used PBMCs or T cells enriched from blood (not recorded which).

The CDR3 nucleotides are TGCGCCAGCAGCTACACTACGAACACTGAAGCTTTCTTT. It codes for CASSYTTNTEAFF. The chain joins TRBV5-1 to TRBJ1-1; no reliable D call. The V gene lost 3 bases and the J gene lost 1 base, with 7 bases spanning the gap. CDR3 length: 13 residues. Germline CDR1 reads SGHRS; CDR2 reads YFSETQ.